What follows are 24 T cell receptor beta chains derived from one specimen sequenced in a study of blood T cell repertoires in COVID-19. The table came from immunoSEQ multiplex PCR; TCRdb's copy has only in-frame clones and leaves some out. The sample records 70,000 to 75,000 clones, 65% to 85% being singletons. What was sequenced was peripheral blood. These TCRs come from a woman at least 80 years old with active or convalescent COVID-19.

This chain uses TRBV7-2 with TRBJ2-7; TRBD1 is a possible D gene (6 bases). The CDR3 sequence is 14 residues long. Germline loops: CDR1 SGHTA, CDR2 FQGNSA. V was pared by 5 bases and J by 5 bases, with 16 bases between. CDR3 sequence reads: CASSPPGTTHEQYF. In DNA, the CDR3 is TGTGCCAGCAGCCCCCCCGGGACAACCCACGAGCAGTACTTC.

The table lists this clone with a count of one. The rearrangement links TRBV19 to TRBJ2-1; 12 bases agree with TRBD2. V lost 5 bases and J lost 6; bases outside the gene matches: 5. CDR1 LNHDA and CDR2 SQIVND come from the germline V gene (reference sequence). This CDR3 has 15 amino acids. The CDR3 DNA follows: TGTGCCAGTAGTTCCTCGACTAGCGGGAGCAATGAGCAGTTCTTC. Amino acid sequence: CASSSSTSGSNEQFF.

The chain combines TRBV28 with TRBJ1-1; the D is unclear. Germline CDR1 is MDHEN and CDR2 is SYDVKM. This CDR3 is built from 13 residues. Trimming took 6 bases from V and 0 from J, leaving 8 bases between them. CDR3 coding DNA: TGTGCCAGCAGGGGCCCGATGAACACTGAAGCTTTCTTT. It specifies CASRGPMNTEAFF.

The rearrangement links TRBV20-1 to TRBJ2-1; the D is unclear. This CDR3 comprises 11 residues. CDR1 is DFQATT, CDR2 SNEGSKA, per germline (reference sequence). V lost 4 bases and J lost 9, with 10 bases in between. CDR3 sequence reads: CSAIRVPEQFF. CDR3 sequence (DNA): TGCAGTGCTATCCGAGTTCCTGAGCAGTTCTTC.

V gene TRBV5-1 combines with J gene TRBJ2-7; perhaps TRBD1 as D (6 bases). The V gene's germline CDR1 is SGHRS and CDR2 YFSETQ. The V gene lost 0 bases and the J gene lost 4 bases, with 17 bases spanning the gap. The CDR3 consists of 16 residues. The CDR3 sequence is CASSLAAGQGNYEQYF. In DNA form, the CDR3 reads TGCGCCAGCAGCTTGGCCGCTGGGCAGGGGAATTACGAGCAGTACTTC.

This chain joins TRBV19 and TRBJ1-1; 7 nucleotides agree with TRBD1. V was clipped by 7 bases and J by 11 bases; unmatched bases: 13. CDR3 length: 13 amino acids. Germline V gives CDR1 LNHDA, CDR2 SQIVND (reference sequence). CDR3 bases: TGTGCCAGTACTCCCGAGAAGGGGGCGCGCGCTTTCTTT. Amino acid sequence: CASTPEKGARAFF.

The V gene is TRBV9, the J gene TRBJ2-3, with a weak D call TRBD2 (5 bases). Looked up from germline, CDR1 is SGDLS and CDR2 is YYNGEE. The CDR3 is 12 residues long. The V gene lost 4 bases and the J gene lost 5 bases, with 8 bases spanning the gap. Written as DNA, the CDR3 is TGTGCCAGCAGCAAGGAGGTAGATACGCAGTATTTT. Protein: CASSKEVDTQYF. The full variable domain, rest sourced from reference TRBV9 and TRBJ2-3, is DSGVTQTPKHLITATGQRVTLRCSPRSGDLSVYWYQQSLDQGLQFLIQYYNGEERAKGNILERFSAQQFPDLHSELNLSSLELGDSALYFCASSKEVDTQYFGPGTRLTVL.

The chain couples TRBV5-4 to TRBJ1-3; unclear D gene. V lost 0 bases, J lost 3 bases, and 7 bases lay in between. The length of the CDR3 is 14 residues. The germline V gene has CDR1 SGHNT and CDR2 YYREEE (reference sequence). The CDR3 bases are TGTGCCAGCAGCTTGGGCGAGGGTGGAAACACCATATATTTT. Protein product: CASSLGEGGNTIYF.

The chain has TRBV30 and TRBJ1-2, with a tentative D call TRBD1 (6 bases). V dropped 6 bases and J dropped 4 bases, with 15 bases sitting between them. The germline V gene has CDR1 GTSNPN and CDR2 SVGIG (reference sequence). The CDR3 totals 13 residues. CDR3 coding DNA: TGTGCCTGTTCCTTAACAGGGCCCTATGGCTACACCTTC. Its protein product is CACSLTGPYGYTF.

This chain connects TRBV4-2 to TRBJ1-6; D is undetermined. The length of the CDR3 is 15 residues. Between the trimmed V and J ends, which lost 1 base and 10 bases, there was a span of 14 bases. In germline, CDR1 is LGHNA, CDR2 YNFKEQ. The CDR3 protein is CASSQVPGLRSPLHF. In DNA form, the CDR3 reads TGTGCCAGCAGCCAAGTCCCAGGTCTCCGATCACCCCTCCACTTT.

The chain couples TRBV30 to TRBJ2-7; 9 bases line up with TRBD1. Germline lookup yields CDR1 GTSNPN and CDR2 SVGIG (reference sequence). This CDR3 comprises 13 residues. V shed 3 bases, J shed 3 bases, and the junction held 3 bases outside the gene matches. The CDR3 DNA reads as TGTGCCTGGAGCACGGACAGGGGCTACGAGCAGTACTTC. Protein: CAWSTDRGYEQYF.

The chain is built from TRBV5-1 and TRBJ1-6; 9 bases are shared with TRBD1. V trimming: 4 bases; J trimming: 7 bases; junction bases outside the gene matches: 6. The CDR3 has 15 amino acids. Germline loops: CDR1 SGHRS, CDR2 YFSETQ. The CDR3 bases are TGCGCCAGCAGCGCGGACAGGGGAGGGAATTCACCCCTCCACTTT. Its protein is CASSADRGGNSPLHF.

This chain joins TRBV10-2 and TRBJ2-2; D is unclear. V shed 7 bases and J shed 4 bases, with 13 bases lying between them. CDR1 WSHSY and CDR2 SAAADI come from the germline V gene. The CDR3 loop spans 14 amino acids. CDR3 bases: TGCGCCAGCAAGGCGGTTTTTACCACCGGGGAGCTGTTTTTT. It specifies CASKAVFTTGELFF.

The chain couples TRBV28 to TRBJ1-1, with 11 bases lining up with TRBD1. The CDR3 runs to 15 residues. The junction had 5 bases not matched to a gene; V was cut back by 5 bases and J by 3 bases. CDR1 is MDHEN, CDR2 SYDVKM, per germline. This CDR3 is CASSMGQGVYTEAFF. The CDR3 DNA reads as TGTGCCAGCAGTATGGGACAGGGGGTCTACACTGAAGCTTTCTTT.

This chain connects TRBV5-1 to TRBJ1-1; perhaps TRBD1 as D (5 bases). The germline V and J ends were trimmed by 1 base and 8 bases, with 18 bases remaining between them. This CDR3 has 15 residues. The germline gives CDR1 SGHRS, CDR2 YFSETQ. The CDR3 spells CASSLTLGQAREAFF. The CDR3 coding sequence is TGCGCCAGCAGCTTGACCCTGGGGCAGGCGAGAGAAGCTTTCTTT.

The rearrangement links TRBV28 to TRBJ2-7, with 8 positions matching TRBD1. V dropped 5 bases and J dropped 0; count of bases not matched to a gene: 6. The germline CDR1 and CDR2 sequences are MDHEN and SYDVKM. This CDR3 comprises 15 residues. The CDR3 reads CASSARTGSSYEQYF. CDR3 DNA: TGTGCCAGCAGTGCCCGGACAGGGAGCTCCTACGAGCAGTACTTC.

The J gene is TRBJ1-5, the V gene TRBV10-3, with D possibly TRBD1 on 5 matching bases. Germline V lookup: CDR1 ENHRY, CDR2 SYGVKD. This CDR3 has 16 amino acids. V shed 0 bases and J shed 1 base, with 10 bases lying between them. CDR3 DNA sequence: TGTGCCATCAGTGAGTCGACAGCCAGCAGCAATCAGCCCCAGCATTTT. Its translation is CAISESTASSNQPQHF.

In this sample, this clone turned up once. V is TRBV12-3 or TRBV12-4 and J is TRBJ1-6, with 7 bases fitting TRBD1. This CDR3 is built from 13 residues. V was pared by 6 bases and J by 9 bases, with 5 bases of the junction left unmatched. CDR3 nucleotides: TGTGCCAGCAGGACAGGGTGGAGTTCACCCCTCCACTTT. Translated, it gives CASRTGWSSPLHF.

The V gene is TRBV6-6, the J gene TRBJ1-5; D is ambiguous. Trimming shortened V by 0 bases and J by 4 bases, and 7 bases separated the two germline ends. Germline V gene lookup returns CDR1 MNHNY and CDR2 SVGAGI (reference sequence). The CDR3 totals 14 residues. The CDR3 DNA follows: TGTGCCAGCAGTTACTCCACAGATAATCAGCCCCAGCATTTT. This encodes CASSYSTDNQPQHF.

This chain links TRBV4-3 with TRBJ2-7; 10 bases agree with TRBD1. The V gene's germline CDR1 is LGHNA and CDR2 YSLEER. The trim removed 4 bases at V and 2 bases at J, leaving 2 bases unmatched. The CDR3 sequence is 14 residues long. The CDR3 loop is CASSPGQGTYEQYF. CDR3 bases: TGCGCCAGCAGCCCGGGACAGGGGACCTACGAGCAGTACTTC.

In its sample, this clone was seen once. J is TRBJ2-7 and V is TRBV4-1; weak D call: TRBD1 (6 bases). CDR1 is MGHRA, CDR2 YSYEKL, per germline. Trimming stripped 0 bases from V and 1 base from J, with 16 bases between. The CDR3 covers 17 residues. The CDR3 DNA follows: TGCGCCAGCAGCCAAGAAGTGGGCAGGGGTGAGTCCTACGAGCAGTACTTC. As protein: CASSQEVGRGESYEQYF.

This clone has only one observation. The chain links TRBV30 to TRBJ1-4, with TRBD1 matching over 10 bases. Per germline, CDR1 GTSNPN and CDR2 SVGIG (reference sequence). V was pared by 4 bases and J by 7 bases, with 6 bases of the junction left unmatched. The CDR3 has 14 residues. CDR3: CAWTAGQGSEKLFF. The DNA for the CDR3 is TGTGCCTGGACAGCGGGACAGGGGAGTGAAAAACTGTTTTTT.

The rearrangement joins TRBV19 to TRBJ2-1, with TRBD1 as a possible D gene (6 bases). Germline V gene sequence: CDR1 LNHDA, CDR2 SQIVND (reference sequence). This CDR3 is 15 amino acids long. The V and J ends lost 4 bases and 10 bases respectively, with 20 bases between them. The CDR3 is CASSTPGRGGEEQFF. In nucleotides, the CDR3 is TGTGCCAGTAGTACACCGGGCCGAGGGGGAGAGGAGCAGTTCTTC.

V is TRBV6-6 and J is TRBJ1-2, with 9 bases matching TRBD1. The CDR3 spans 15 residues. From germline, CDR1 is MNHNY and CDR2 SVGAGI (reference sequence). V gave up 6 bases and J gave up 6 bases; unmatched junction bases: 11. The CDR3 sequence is CASRATGGLGDGYTF. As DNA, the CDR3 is TGTGCCAGCAGGGCGACAGGGGGGCTAGGGGATGGCTACACCTTC.